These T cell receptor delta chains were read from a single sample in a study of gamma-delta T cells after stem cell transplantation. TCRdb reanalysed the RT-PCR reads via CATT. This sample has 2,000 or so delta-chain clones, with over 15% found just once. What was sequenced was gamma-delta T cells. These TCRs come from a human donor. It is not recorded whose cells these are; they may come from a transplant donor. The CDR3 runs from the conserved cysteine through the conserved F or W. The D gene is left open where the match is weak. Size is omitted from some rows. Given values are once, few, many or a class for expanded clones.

CDR3aa: CALGDPYFPTAYWVSPDKLIF; CDR3nt: TGTGCTCTTGGGGACCCTTACTTTCCTACTGCGTACTGGGTATCACCCGATAAACTCATCTTT; j_gene: TRDJ1; abundance: few; len: 21; v_gene: TRDV1; d_gene: -
CDR3aa: CALGTPLGACGFTDKLIF; CDR3nt: TGTGCTCTTGGGACCCCACTAGGGGCCTGTGGGTTCACCGATAAACTCATCTTT; j_gene: TRDJ1; abundance: -; len: 18; v_gene: TRDV1; d_gene: -
CDR3aa: CALSRSYDWDTGDKLIF; CDR3nt: TGTGCCCTCTCCCGCTCCTACGATTGGGATACAGGGGATAAACTCATCTTT; j_gene: TRDJ1; abundance: few; len: 17; v_gene: TRDV3; d_gene: -
CDR3aa: CACDTVVGTRSKLIF; CDR3nt: TGTGCCTGTGACACCGTAGTGGGGACACGGAGTAAACTCATCTTT; j_gene: TRDJ1; abundance: -; len: 15; v_gene: TRDV2; d_gene: -
CDR3aa: CAFIHPYGGFWVDSTDKLIF; CDR3nt: TGTGCCTTTATACACCCCTACGGCGGGTTCTGGGTGGACTCCACCGATAAACTCATCTTT; j_gene: TRDJ1; abundance: few; len: 20; v_gene: TRDV3; d_gene: -
CDR3aa: CALGELHRPQVFPSNWGILSHKLIF; CDR3nt: TGTGCTCTTGGGGAACTGCACAGGCCCCAGGTCTTTCCTTCTAACTGGGGGATACTAAGCCATAAACTCATCTTT; j_gene: TRDJ1; abundance: few; len: 25; v_gene: TRDV1; d_gene: TRDD3
CDR3aa: CACDPIGFDKLIF; CDR3nt: TGTGCCTGTGACCCTATCGGGTTCGATAAACTCATCTTT; j_gene: TRDJ1; abundance: -; len: 13; v_gene: TRDV2; d_gene: -
CDR3aa: CALGEALPTCWGSAPGCKLIF; CDR3nt: TGTGCTCTTGGGGAGGCACTTCCTACGTGCTGGGGGAGCGCCCCGGGGTGTAAACTCATCTTT; j_gene: TRDJ1; abundance: -; len: 21; v_gene: TRDV1; d_gene: -
CDR3aa: CALGELAADPPYTDKLIF; CDR3nt: TGTGCTCTTGGGGAACTAGCGGCGGACCCACCCTACACCGATAAACTCATCTTT; j_gene: TRDJ1; abundance: medium-sized; len: 18; v_gene: TRDV1; d_gene: -
CDR3aa: CALGESGGSYGDWEADKLIF; CDR3nt: TGTGCTCTTGGGGAAAGTGGTGGATCCTACGGGGACTGGGAGGCCGATAAACTCATCTTT; j_gene: TRDJ1; abundance: few; len: 20; v_gene: TRDV1; d_gene: -
CDR3aa: CACDAVLGDTHTDKLIF; CDR3nt: TGTGCCTGTGACGCTGTACTGGGGGATACGCACACCGATAAACTCATCTTT; j_gene: TRDJ1; abundance: medium-sized; len: 17; v_gene: TRDV2; d_gene: TRDD3
CDR3aa: CALGELESAVPNPGGKSSRPLIF; CDR3nt: TGTGCTCTTGGGGAACTAGAAAGCGCGGTCCCCAATCCTGGGGGCAAAAGTTCCAGACCCCTGATCTTT; j_gene: TRDJ4; abundance: few; len: 23; v_gene: TRDV1; d_gene: TRDD3
CDR3aa: CALGEPLPSYGKLIF; CDR3nt: TGTGCTCTTGGGGAACCCCTACCTTCGTACGGTAAACTCATCTTT; j_gene: TRDJ1; abundance: few; len: 15; v_gene: TRDV1; d_gene: -
CDR3aa: CALGELGHTRARYDKLIF; CDR3nt: TGTGCTCTTGGGGAACTAGGTCATACGCGGGCGAGGTACGATAAACTCATCTTT; j_gene: TRDJ1; abundance: -; len: 18; v_gene: TRDV1; d_gene: -
CDR3aa: CACDTAGNSGLTAQLFF; CDR3nt: TGTGCCTGTGACACCGCGGGGAACTCAGGTTTGACAGCACAACTCTTCTTT; j_gene: TRDJ2; abundance: few; len: 17; v_gene: TRDV2; d_gene: -
CDR3aa: CALGEPPDTGPLIF; CDR3nt: TGTGCTCTTGGGGAACCGCCGGATACGGGGCCACTCATCTTT; j_gene: TRDJ1; abundance: -; len: 14; v_gene: TRDV1; d_gene: TRDD3
CDR3aa: CACDTLGDPYTYKLIF; CDR3nt: TGTGCCTGTGACACTCTGGGGGATCCTTACACCTATAAACTCATCTTT; j_gene: TRDJ1; abundance: -; len: 16; v_gene: TRDV2; d_gene: TRDD3
CDR3aa: CACDTLSNPTDKLIF; CDR3nt: TGTGCCTGTGACACACTCTCTAATCCTACCGATAAACTCATCTTT; j_gene: TRDJ1; abundance: few; len: 15; v_gene: TRDV2; d_gene: -
CDR3aa: CACDKIRTGDINTDKLIF; CDR3nt: TGTGCCTGTGACAAAATTCGTACTGGGGACATAAACACCGATAAACTCATCTTT; j_gene: TRDJ1; abundance: medium-sized; len: 18; v_gene: TRDV2; d_gene: TRDD3
CDR3aa: CAIGETICTSRDSSPYTDKLIF; CDR3nt: TGTGCTATTGGGGAAACCATTTGTACCAGCCGGGATTCCTCCCCGTACACCGATAAACTCATCTTT; j_gene: TRDJ1; abundance: -; len: 22; v_gene: TRDV1; d_gene: -
CDR3aa: CACDPLDSTDKLIF; CDR3nt: TGTGCTTGTGACCCTCTGGATTCCACCGATAAACTCATCTTT; j_gene: TRDJ1; abundance: few; len: 14; v_gene: TRDV2; d_gene: -
CDR3aa: CACDTGNLPTSPGLTTRDKLIF; CDR3nt: TGTGCCTGTGACACCGGAAATCTTCCTACGTCTCCTGGGCTCACTACGCGCGATAAACTCATCTTT; j_gene: TRDJ1; abundance: large; len: 22; v_gene: TRDV2; d_gene: TRDD2
CDR3aa: CALGERDHPDYWWTLGDYTDKLIF; CDR3nt: TGTGCTCTTGGGGAACGAGACCACCCAGATTACTGGTGGACACTGGGGGACTACACCGATAAACTCATCTTT; j_gene: TRDJ1; abundance: -; len: 24; v_gene: TRDV1; d_gene: TRDD3
CDR3aa: CAIGERNTYAGTGGEKLIF; CDR3nt: TGTGCTATTGGGGAAAGAAATACCTACGCGGGTACTGGGGGAGAAAAACTCATCTTT; j_gene: TRDJ1; abundance: few; len: 19; v_gene: TRDV1; d_gene: TRDD3
CDR3aa: CALGEHLPTIWGLPAVDTDKLIF; CDR3nt: TGTGCTCTTGGGGAACATCTTCCTACGATCTGGGGTCTCCCCGCCGTGGACACCGATAAACTCATCTTT; j_gene: TRDJ1; abundance: large; len: 23; v_gene: TRDV1; d_gene: TRDD2
CDR3aa: CALGDPIVGGPLTLTDKLIF; CDR3nt: TGTGCTCTTGGGGACCCTATTGTCGGGGGGCCCCTAACTCTCACCGATAAACTCATCTTT; j_gene: TRDJ1; abundance: -; len: 20; v_gene: TRDV1; d_gene: -
CDR3aa: CALGEPLFPLRDSSPYTDKLIF; CDR3nt: TGTGCTCTTGGGGAACCCCTTTTTCCCCTCCGGGATTCCTCCCCGTACACCGATAAACTCATCTTT; j_gene: TRDJ1; abundance: large; len: 22; v_gene: TRDV1; d_gene: -
CDR3aa: CACDTVESHLRTGGLTDKLIF; CDR3nt: TGTGCCTGTGACACCGTTGAGTCCCACCTGCGTACTGGTGGACTCACCGATAAACTCATCTTT; j_gene: TRDJ1; abundance: few; len: 21; v_gene: TRDV2; d_gene: -
CDR3aa: CAIGLTAREAFSYKGGYAGHQYTDKLIF; CDR3nt: TGTGCTATTGGGCTCACAGCGCGGGAGGCCTTCTCCTATAAAGGGGGATACGCAGGTCATCAATACACCGATAAACTCATCTTT; j_gene: TRDJ1; abundance: -; len: 28; v_gene: TRDV1; d_gene: TRDD3
CDR3aa: CACDTLLGDTQTDKLIF; CDR3nt: TGTGCCTGTGACACCTTACTGGGGGATACGCAAACCGATAAACTCATCTTT; j_gene: TRDJ1; abundance: large; len: 17; v_gene: TRDV2; d_gene: TRDD3
CDR3aa: CALGELLGDHTDKLIF; CDR3nt: TGTGCTCTTGGGGAACTACTGGGGGATCACACCGATAAACTCATCTTT; j_gene: TRDJ1; abundance: few; len: 16; v_gene: TRDV1; d_gene: TRDD3
CDR3aa: CACGPRGDRGAKLIF; CDR3nt: TGTGCCTGTGGCCCTAGGGGGGATAGGGGGGCTAAACTCATCTTT; j_gene: TRDJ1; abundance: few; len: 15; v_gene: TRDV2; d_gene: TRDD3
CDR3aa: CALYWGFGLTDKLIF; CDR3nt: TGTGCCTTGTACTGGGGTTTCGGACTGACCGATAAACTCATCTTT; j_gene: TRDJ1; abundance: few; len: 15; v_gene: TRDV3; d_gene: TRDD3
CDR3aa: CALGERDLSGDKLIF; CDR3nt: TGTGCTCTTGGGGAACGTGACCTTTCGGGCGATAAACTCATCTTT; j_gene: TRDJ1; abundance: few; len: 15; v_gene: TRDV1; d_gene: -
CDR3aa: CACDLLLGDTASNTDNLIF; CDR3nt: TGTGCCTGTGACCTACTACTGGGGGATACCGCATCGAACACCGATAACCTCATCTTT; j_gene: TRDJ1; abundance: -; len: 19; v_gene: TRDV2; d_gene: TRDD3
CDR3aa: CALGETTGRWGIRYTDKLIF; CDR3nt: TGTGCTCTTGGGGAAACCACCGGTCGATGGGGGATAAGGTACACCGATAAACTCATCTTT; j_gene: TRDJ1; abundance: few; len: 20; v_gene: TRDV1; d_gene: TRDD3
CDR3aa: CACDAVTGGYNGTSYTDKLIF; CDR3nt: TGTGCCTGTGACGCCGTCACTGGGGGATACAATGGGACTTCGTACACCGATAAGCTCATCTTT; j_gene: TRDJ1; abundance: few; len: 21; v_gene: TRDV2; d_gene: TRDD3
CDR3aa: CACDTIVNTDKLIF; CDR3nt: TGTGCCTGTGACACGATCGTTAACACCGATAAACTCATCTTT; j_gene: TRDJ1; abundance: medium-sized; len: 14; v_gene: TRDV2; d_gene: -
CDR3aa: CACDTVGDEDKLIF; CDR3nt: TGTGCCTGTGACACCGTGGGGGATGAAGATAAACTCATCTTT; j_gene: TRDJ1; abundance: medium-sized; len: 14; v_gene: TRDV2; d_gene: TRDD3
CDR3aa: CALGESPVRIRCTDKLIF; CDR3nt: TGTGCTCTTGGGGAAAGCCCTGTGAGGATACGTTGCACCGATAAACTCATCTTT; j_gene: TRDJ1; abundance: -; len: 18; v_gene: TRDV1; d_gene: TRDD3
CDR3aa: CALGELFPDGGYKRTDKLIF; CDR3nt: TGTGCTCTTGGGGAACTATTTCCGGATGGGGGATACAAGAGGACCGATAAACTCATCTTT; j_gene: TRDJ1; abundance: few; len: 20; v_gene: TRDV1; d_gene: TRDD3
CDR3aa: CACDILMGDTGQTDKLIF; CDR3nt: TGTGCCTGTGACATTCTCATGGGGGATACGGGACAGACCGATAAACTCATCTTT; j_gene: TRDJ1; abundance: medium-sized; len: 18; v_gene: TRDV2; d_gene: TRDD3